This T cell receptor (gamma chain) came from a study of γδ T cells in repeated Plasmodium falciparum infection. The wider study: Timepoints: baseline, immediately before selected infections, and 21 days after every infection. Malian samples came from no-transmission periods or across acute febrile malaria episodes. General observations from the study: Vgamma9/Vdelta2+ T cells showed a stable polyclonal repertoire with shared TCRgamma sequences.

As to this clone: What it binds is unknown. TCRdb's listed protein matches a much larger clone and diverges from this DNA's translation at residue 8, likely through a read error; the protein shown comes from the DNA.

Flow sorting of PBMC yielded separate Vgamma9/Vdelta2+ and Vdelta2-negative gammadelta T cell populations for bulk repertoire analysis. V shed 0 bases, J shed 12 bases, and the junction held 11 bases outside the gene matches. Germline CDR1 is GITISATS and CDR2 is ISYDGTV (reference sequence). This CDR3 is built from 13 residues. TCRdb reapplied CATT to the multiplex PCR reads. Among approximately 26,000 gamma-chain clones listed, over 2.5% were seen once. The sample comprised gamma-delta T cells from blood. This rearrangement joins TRGV9 to TRGJ1 or TRGJ2. Here the J gene was assigned by germline matching of the DNA, as TCRdb has none. This sequence originates from a pool of human donors (malaria-infected and uninfected, not separated). The CDR3 DNA sequence: TGTGCCTTGTGGGAGGTGCCCAGGATTTGGAAACTCTTT. Its protein product is CALWEVPRIWKLF.